This paragraph covers one T cell receptor (beta chain) sequence. Its antigen is not identified. These data originate in a study of T cell responses to AZD1222 COVID-19 vaccine. CDR3 size: 15 residues. Germline V gene lookup returns CDR1 SEHNR and CDR2 FQNEAQ (reference sequence). After removal of 1 base from V and 4 bases from J, the junction contained 7 bases not matched to a gene. General study findings and limits: White British donors predominated, females outnumbered males, and clonal diversity was possibly underestimated. CD4 TCRs covered the whole spike, strongest at regions 160-218 and 743-854. At baseline, seropositivity was found in only a handful of AZD1222 recipients.

Repertoires were generated with immunoSEQ multiplex PCR, while TCRdb's copy carries only in-frame clones and drops some. The listing records under 150,000 clones. The specimen was peripheral blood. The receptor was isolated from an adult in good health. The rearrangement links TRBV7-9 to TRBJ2-7, with 7 positions matching TRBD2. Here the CDR3 reads CASSLGGGFPYEQYF. The CDR3 DNA reads TGTGCCAGCAGCTTAGGGGGGGGTTTCCCTTACGAGCAGTACTTC.